This T cell receptor beta chain is drawn from a study of vaccination and CD4 T cells after COVID-19. Study-level findings and limits: Clonotypes reactive to SARS-CoV-2 had a median that went up from 21 to 38, but not significantly.

This clonotype came up a few times. The antigen is not known. Scientists ran DNA taken from cultured CD4+ T cells through the Oncomine TCR Beta short-read assay for sequencing. TCRdb re-analysed the PCR reads in MiXCR, keeping a single row per CDR3 protein. This sample has about 7,000 distinct CDR3 sequences, with roughly 36% found just once. Described treatment: roughly 11-day PBMC culture with coronavirus spike peptide pools or control peptides (ViraFEST assay). Samples of CD4+ T cells were obtained from the unexposed donor before the COVID-19 pandemic (2011-2018). It was after about 10 days of culture that CD4+ T cells were isolated by negative selection. Probing of unexposed-donor CD4+ T cells with SARS-CoV-2 S/N and four cold-coronavirus spikes was done, cells permitting. The V end was cut by 6 bases, the J end by 4 bases, with 6 bases between. CDR1 is KGHSH, CDR2 LQKENI, per germline. This CDR3 is built from 11 residues.

The genes are TRBV18 and TRBJ1-1; D not resolved. The sequenced sample consisted of CD4+ T cells from blood, cultured in vitro. This receptor was obtained from a human donor in good health. CDR3 DNA: TGTGCCAGCTCTTCCGGCACTGAAGCTTTCTTT. Protein product: CASSSGTEAFF.